What follows are 30 T cell receptor beta chains derived from one specimen sequenced in a study of PD-1 blockade in classical Hodgkin lymphoma. The time point denotes: newly diagnosed, previously untreated cHL patient sample. Sequencing was performed with immunoSEQ multiplex PCR; in TCRdb, only in-frame clones are kept and a portion is missing. The sample carries over 25,000 clones, approximately 94% recorded once. The sequencing sample was made of peripheral blood mononuclear cells (PBMCs). These receptor sequences come from a human donor with classical Hodgkin lymphoma.

The V call is TRBV9, the J call TRBJ2-7; D is perhaps TRBD2 (6 bases). CDR1 is SGDLS and CDR2 is YYNGEE in the germline V gene. V dropped 2 bases and J dropped 0 bases, with 12 bases sitting between them. The CDR3 length is 15 residues. The CDR3 region has the DNA TGTGCCAGCAGCGTCGAGGGAGCGGGCTCCTACGAGCAGTACTTC. Amino acid sequence: CASSVEGAGSYEQYF.

The chain recombines TRBV2 with TRBJ2-3; TRBD2 agrees at 10 bases. CDR3 size: 19 residues. Trimming removed 3 bases from V and 2 bases from J; junction bases left unmatched: 14. In germline, CDR1 is SNHLY, CDR2 FYNNEI. CDR3: CASSEFLAGARGATDTQYF. For the CDR3, the DNA is TGTGCCAGCAGTGAGTTCCTAGCGGGGGCCCGGGGGGCCACAGATACGCAGTATTTT.

The chain is built from TRBV4-2 and TRBJ2-7, with 9 bases lining up with TRBD2. This CDR3 is built from 16 residues. CDR1 is LGHNA and CDR2 is YNFKEQ in the germline V gene. V was clipped by 0 bases and J by 2 bases; unmatched bases: 5. The CDR3 sequence is CASSQEYGGGAYEQYF. CDR3 in DNA: TGTGCCAGCAGCCAAGAGTACGGCGGGGGGGCCTACGAGCAGTACTTC.

This chain connects TRBV5-6 to TRBJ2-3; 12 bases fit TRBD2. The ends lost 0 bases at V and 6 bases at J; junction bases unmatched: 2. Germline V gene sequence: CDR1 SGHDT, CDR2 YYEEEE. The CDR3 runs to 15 residues. The CDR3 protein is CASSLGLAGEDTQYF. CDR3 bases: TGTGCCAGCAGCTTGGGACTAGCGGGAGAGGATACGCAGTATTTT.

The chain couples TRBV19 to TRBJ1-1; TRBD1 matches at 7 bases. The CDR3 has 11 amino acids. Per germline, CDR1 LNHDA and CDR2 SQIVND (reference sequence). V lost 8 bases, J lost 5 bases, and 2 bases stayed unmatched. CDR3 bases: TGTGCCAGTGGGACAGAGACTGAAGCTTTCTTT. As protein: CASGTETEAFF.

The chain employs TRBV2 and TRBJ2-3; D is perhaps TRBD2 (7 bases). V was clipped by 7 bases and J by 4 bases, with 15 bases between them. CDR1 SNHLY and CDR2 FYNNEI come from the germline V gene. The CDR3 is 14 residues long. CDR3 bases: TGTGCCAGCAAGAGGAGGGGGGGCCCAGATACGCAGTATTTT. This encodes CASKRRGGPDTQYF.

The V gene is TRBV5-1, the J gene TRBJ2-5; D call uncertain. There are 15 residues in the CDR3. Germline-derived CDR1 and CDR2 are SGHRS and YFSETQ. Trimming pared 1 base from V and 1 base from J, leaving 11 bases between. The CDR3 loop is CASSLQVGPQETQYF. DNA of the CDR3: TGCGCCAGCAGCTTGCAGGTGGGCCCCCAAGAGACCCAGTACTTC.

The chain carries TRBV5-6 and TRBJ2-2, with 8 bases matching TRBD1. CDR1 SGHDT and CDR2 YYEEEE come from the germline V gene. The CDR3 is made up of 16 amino acids. Trimming removed 4 bases from V and 1 base from J; junction bases left unmatched: 6. CDR3 coding DNA: TGTGCCAGCAGCCCAGATGGACAGGGGAACACCGGGGAGCTGTTTTTT. Protein product: CASSPDGQGNTGELFF.

The chain employs TRBV19 and TRBJ2-7, with 8 positions matching TRBD1. The germline gives CDR1 LNHDA, CDR2 SQIVND (reference sequence). J gave up 0 bases and V 3 bases, and 4 bases lay outside the gene matches. CDR3 length: 15 amino acids. The CDR3 region is CASSIGTGRSYEQYF. The CDR3 region has the DNA TGTGCCAGTAGTATTGGGACAGGCCGCTCCTACGAGCAGTACTTC.

This clone was seen only once. The rearrangement uses TRBV6-1 and TRBJ2-1; 10 bases fit TRBD2. The V and J ends lost 6 bases and 10 bases, in that order; junction bases with no gene match: 6. The CDR3 is made up of 13 amino acids. Germline CDR1 and CDR2: MNHNS and SASEGT. CDR3 in amino acids: CASSLAGVQEQFF. CDR3 DNA sequence: TGTGCCAGCAGCCTAGCGGGAGTACAGGAGCAGTTCTTC.

This chain uses TRBV30 with TRBJ2-6, with unresolved D. This CDR3 has 15 amino acids. Trimming removed 2 bases from V and 0 bases from J, with 8 bases in between. Germline V gene lookup returns CDR1 GTSNPN and CDR2 SVGIG (reference sequence). The chain's CDR3 is CAWSKSVSGANVLTF. CDR3 nucleotides: TGTGCCTGGAGTAAATCCGTCTCTGGGGCCAACGTCCTGACTTTC.

The rearrangement joins TRBV10-3 to TRBJ1-1, with D possibly being TRBD1 (6 bases). CDR3 size: 15 residues. Germline CDR1 reads ENHRY; CDR2 reads SYGVKD. Trimming removed 4 bases from V and 3 bases from J, with 15 bases in between. CDR3 DNA sequence: TGTGCCATCAGTGGGCCAGGGGTGGGAGACACTGAAGCTTTCTTT. Translation gives CAISGPGVGDTEAFF.

In its sample, this clone was seen a few times. The chain employs TRBV2 and TRBJ1-6; D is undetermined. V was cut by 2 bases and J by 9 bases, with 5 bases left in between. The CDR3 spans 12 residues. Germline V gene lookup returns CDR1 SNHLY and CDR2 FYNNEI. CDR3 protein: CASSESASPLHF. In DNA form, the CDR3 reads TGTGCCAGCAGTGAATCGGCTTCACCCCTCCACTTT.

The V call is TRBV7-9, the J call TRBJ2-7; a possible D gene is TRBD1 (5 bases). Germline loops: CDR1 SEHNR, CDR2 FQNEAQ (reference sequence). V was trimmed by 3 bases and J by 6 bases, leaving 18 bases between them. The CDR3 extends over 15 amino acids. The CDR3 bases are TGTGCCAGCAGCTTTTCGGACCGGCAGGGCGTCGAGCAGTACTTC. Residues: CASSFSDRQGVEQYF.

Only one count was recorded for this clone. The V gene is TRBV28, the J gene TRBJ1-5; D may be TRBD1 (6 bases). This CDR3 spans 18 amino acids. Looked up from germline, CDR1 is MDHEN and CDR2 is SYDVKM. V was clipped by 5 bases and J by 0 bases, with 20 bases between them. CDR3 DNA sequence: TGTGCCAGCAGTCATCCACCGGGACACACTTATAGCAATCAGCCCCAGCATTTT. It specifies CASSHPPGHTYSNQPQHF. Based on the CDR3 plus reference TRBV28 and TRBJ1-5, the full variable domain is DVKVTQSSRYLVKRTGEKVFLECVQDMDHENMFWYRQDPGLGLRLIYFSYDVKMKEKGDIPEGYSVSREKKERFSLILESASTNQTSMYLCASSHPPGHTYSNQPQHFGDGTRLSIL.

This CDR3 is CASSRDSSYEQYF. The CDR3 DNA is TGTGCCAGTAGTCGTGATAGCTCCTACGAGCAGTACTTC. V and J are TRBV19 and TRBJ2-7; D not certain. The CDR3 extends over 13 amino acids. Germline V gene lookup returns CDR1 LNHDA and CDR2 SQIVND (reference sequence). Trimming took 5 bases from V and 0 from J, leaving 8 bases between them.

The gene calls are TRBV7-9 and TRBJ2-5; 8 bases fit TRBD2. Germline CDR1 and CDR2: SEHNR and FQNEAQ (reference sequence). The CDR3 consists of 15 residues. The trim removed 3 bases at V and 4 bases at J, leaving 7 bases unmatched. In DNA form, the CDR3 reads TGTGCCAGCAGCTTCAGCGGGAGTCGGCGAGAGACCCAGTACTTC. It is translated as CASSFSGSRRETQYF.

The rearrangement joins TRBV19 to TRBJ2-7, with D perhaps matching TRBD2 (5 bases). The CDR3 contains 15 residues. Between the trimmed V and J ends, which lost 5 bases and 1 base, there was a span of 15 bases. Germline V gene lookup returns CDR1 LNHDA and CDR2 SQIVND (reference sequence). CDR3 nucleotide sequence: TGTGCCAGTAGTTCCCCCGGGGAATTTTCCTACGAGCAGTACTTC. Amino acid sequence: CASSSPGEFSYEQYF.

This clone turned up a few times. This CDR3 reads CASSYHGELFF. The CDR3 DNA follows: TGTGCCAGCAGTTACCACGGGGAGCTGTTTTTT. The chain employs TRBV6-5 and TRBJ2-2; D remains unclear. Per the germline V gene, CDR1 is MNHEY and CDR2 is SVGAGI. The ends were cut back, 2 bases at V and 7 bases at J, with 2 bases in the middle. The CDR3 totals 11 residues.

The chain joins TRBV6-4 to TRBJ2-1; 7 bases are shared with TRBD1. J lost 6 bases, V lost 0 bases, and 5 bases had no gene match. The CDR3 spans 15 residues. The germline gives CDR1 MRHNA, CDR2 SNTAGT. The CDR3 loop is CASSDSGGAGNEQFF. The CDR3 bases are TGTGCCAGCAGTGACTCAGGGGGCGCGGGCAATGAGCAGTTCTTC.

The chain carries TRBV6-5 and TRBJ1-6; D unresolved. Trimming removed 4 bases from V and 8 bases from J, with 12 bases in between. Germline V CDR1 and CDR2: MNHEY, SVGAGI. The length of the CDR3 is 14 residues. The CDR3 protein is CASSFEIGYSPLHF. CDR3 DNA: TGTGCCAGCAGTTTCGAAATCGGGTATTCACCCCTCCACTTT.

The rearrangement links TRBV11-2 to TRBJ2-1; 8 nucleotides line up with TRBD2. The junction had 9 bases not matched to a gene; V was cut back by 4 bases and J by 7 bases. Per germline, CDR1 SGHAT and CDR2 FQNNGV. The CDR3 is 15 residues long. This CDR3 reads CASSSFSGKGNEQFF. The CDR3, as DNA: TGTGCCAGCAGCTCATTTAGCGGGAAGGGTAATGAGCAGTTCTTC.

This clone came up once. The chain combines TRBV7-2 with TRBJ2-1; 10 nucleotides agree with TRBD2. This CDR3 is 14 amino acids long. V lost 1 base and J lost 12; bases outside the gene matches: 6. Germline V CDR1 and CDR2: SGHTA, FQGNSA. The DNA of the CDR3 is TGTGCCAGCAGCTTAGTCATAAGCGGGAGGGCGCAGTTCTTC. It is translated as CASSLVISGRAQFF.

This clone was recorded once. The chain links TRBV28 to TRBJ1-2; unclear D gene. Per the germline V gene, CDR1 is MDHEN and CDR2 is SYDVKM. The CDR3 length is 15 residues. V was pared by 2 bases and J by 4 bases, with 14 bases between. The DNA of the CDR3 is TGTGCCAGCAGTTTAGGAGGCCGGCGGATCTATGGCTACACCTTC. Translated, it gives CASSLGGRRIYGYTF.

The chain has TRBV18 and TRBJ1-1, with D possibly TRBD1 on 6 matching bases. In germline, CDR1 is KGHSH, CDR2 LQKENI. This CDR3 is built from 17 residues. V lost 2 bases and J lost 0, with 16 bases in between. Here the CDR3 reads CASSPSRQGSLNTEAFF. The CDR3 region has the DNA TGTGCCAGCTCACCATCTCGGCAGGGGAGTTTGAACACTGAAGCTTTCTTT.

This clone has a single count. The J gene is TRBJ1-1, the V gene TRBV28; 10 bases are shared with TRBD1. This CDR3 has 15 amino acids. J was trimmed by 6 bases and V by 4 bases; bases with no gene match: 8. Per germline, CDR1 MDHEN and CDR2 SYDVKM. The CDR3 reads CASSSPDRGGSEAFF. CDR3 DNA sequence: TGTGCCAGCAGTTCGCCGGACAGGGGGGGGTCTGAAGCTTTCTTT.

The V call is TRBV6-6, the J call TRBJ2-7, with D uncertain. This CDR3 is built from 12 residues. Germline V gene data show CDR1 as MNHNY and CDR2 as SVGAGI (reference sequence). Between the trimmed V and J ends, which lost 0 bases and 5 bases, there was a span of 5 bases. The CDR3 here is CASSYSANEQYF. In nucleotides, the CDR3 is TGTGCCAGCAGTTACTCGGCCAACGAGCAGTACTTC.

The chain links TRBV5-6 to TRBJ1-2; possible D gene TRBD1, 6 bases. The germline V and J ends were trimmed by 3 bases and 2 bases, with 8 bases remaining between them. This CDR3 has 13 residues. The V gene's germline CDR1 is SGHDT and CDR2 YYEEEE. The CDR3 reads CASSYDRNYGYTF. The CDR3 DNA sequence: TGTGCCAGCAGCTACGACAGGAACTATGGCTACACCTTC.

This chain connects TRBV7-8 to TRBJ1-2, with D perhaps TRBD1 (5 bases). This CDR3 spans 16 amino acids. With 5 bases removed from V and 2 bases from J, the gap between germline ends came to 18 bases. Germline V CDR1 and CDR2: SGHVS, FQNEAQ. CDR3 in DNA: TGTGCCAGCAGCCAGGGCCCCTGGGGTGGAAACTATGGCTACACCTTC. Translated, it gives CASSQGPWGGNYGYTF.

The chain uses TRBV20-1 and TRBJ2-7, with D unclear. Trimming took 1 base from V and 4 from J, leaving 5 bases between them. Germline-derived CDR1 and CDR2 are DFQATT and SNEGSKA (reference sequence). The CDR3 spans 11 residues. This CDR3 is CSARVGYEQYF. CDR3 coding DNA: TGCAGTGCTAGAGTTGGGTACGAGCAGTACTTC.